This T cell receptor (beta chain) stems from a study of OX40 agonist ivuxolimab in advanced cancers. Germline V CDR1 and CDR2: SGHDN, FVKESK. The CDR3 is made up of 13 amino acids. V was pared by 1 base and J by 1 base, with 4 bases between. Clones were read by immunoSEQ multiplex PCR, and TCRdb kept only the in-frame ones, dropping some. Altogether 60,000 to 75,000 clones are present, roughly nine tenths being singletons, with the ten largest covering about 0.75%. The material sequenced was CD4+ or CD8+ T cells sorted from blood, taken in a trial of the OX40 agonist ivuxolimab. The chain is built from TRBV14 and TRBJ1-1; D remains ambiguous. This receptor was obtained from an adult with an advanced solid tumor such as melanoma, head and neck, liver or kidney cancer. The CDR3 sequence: CASSQGPNTEAFF. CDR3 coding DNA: TGTGCCAGCAGCCAAGGCCCGAACACTGAAGCTTTCTTT.